This T cell receptor (beta chain) appears in the sequencing data of a study of monozygotic twins with cystic fibrosis. Study-level background: Libraries were built from three micrograms of fragmented DNA using approximately 16 PCR cycles. Study observations and caveats: Shared CDR3 numbers were not associated with age, concordance or severity. The repertoire was suggested to be naive-dominated, clonality median approximately 0.0093. Monozygotic CF twin pairs shared significantly more nucleotide-identical clonotypes than unrelated CF individuals did.

This clone showed up just once. The antigen is not known. Trimming left V 10 bases short and J 5 bases short, with 17 bases between. This CDR3 spans 13 amino acids. Germline values: CDR1 LNHDA, CDR2 SQIVND (reference sequence). Only in-frame clones appear in the TCRdb table, and some are missing; sequencing was by immunoSEQ multiplex PCR. This sample has roughly 11,000 clones, with 85% found just once. The sample was blood. The chain is built from TRBV19 and TRBJ1-2; D gene uncertain. This sequence was found in a man between 18 and 35 years old with cystic fibrosis. CDR3 sequence reads: CATSYGQRYGYTF. The CDR3 DNA follows: TGTGCCACCTCCTATGGGCAACGATATGGCTACACCTTC.